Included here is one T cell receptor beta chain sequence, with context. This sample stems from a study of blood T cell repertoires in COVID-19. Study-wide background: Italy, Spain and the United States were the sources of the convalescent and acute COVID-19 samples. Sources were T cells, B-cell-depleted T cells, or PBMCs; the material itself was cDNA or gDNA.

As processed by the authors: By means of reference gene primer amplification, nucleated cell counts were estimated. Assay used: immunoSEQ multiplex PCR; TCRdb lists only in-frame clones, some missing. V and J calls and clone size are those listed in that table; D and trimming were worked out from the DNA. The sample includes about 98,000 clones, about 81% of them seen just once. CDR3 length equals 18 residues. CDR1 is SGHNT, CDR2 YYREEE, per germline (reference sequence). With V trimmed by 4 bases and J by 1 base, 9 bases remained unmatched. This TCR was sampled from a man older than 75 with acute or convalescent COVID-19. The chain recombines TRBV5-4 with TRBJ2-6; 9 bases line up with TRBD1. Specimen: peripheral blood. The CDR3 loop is CASSKQTGGFSGANVLTF. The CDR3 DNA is TGTGCCAGCAGCAAGCAGACAGGGGGTTTTTCTGGGGCCAACGTCCTGACTTTC.